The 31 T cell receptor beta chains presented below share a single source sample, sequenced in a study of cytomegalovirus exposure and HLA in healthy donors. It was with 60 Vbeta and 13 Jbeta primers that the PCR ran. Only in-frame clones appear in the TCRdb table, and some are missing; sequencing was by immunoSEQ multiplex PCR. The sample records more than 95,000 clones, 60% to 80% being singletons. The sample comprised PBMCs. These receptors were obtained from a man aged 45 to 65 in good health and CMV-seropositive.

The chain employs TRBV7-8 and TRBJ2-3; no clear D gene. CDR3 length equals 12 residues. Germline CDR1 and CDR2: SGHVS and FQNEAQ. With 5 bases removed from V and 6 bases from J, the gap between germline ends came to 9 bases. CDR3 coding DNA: TGTGCCAGCAGCCGAGGTGGGGATACGCAGTATTTT. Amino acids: CASSRGGDTQYF.

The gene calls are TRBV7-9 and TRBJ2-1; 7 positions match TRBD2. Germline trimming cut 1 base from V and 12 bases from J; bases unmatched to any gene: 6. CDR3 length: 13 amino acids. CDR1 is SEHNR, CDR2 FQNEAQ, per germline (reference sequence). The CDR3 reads CASSLVPPSGQFF. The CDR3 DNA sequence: TGTGCCAGCAGCTTAGTTCCGCCTAGCGGGCAGTTCTTC. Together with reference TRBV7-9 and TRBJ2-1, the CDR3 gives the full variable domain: DTGVSQNPRHKITKRGQNVTFRCDPISEHNRLYWYRQTLGQGPEFLTYFQNEAQLEKSRLLSDRFSAERPKGSFSTLEIQRTEQGDSAMYLCASSLVPPSGQFFGPGTRLTVL.

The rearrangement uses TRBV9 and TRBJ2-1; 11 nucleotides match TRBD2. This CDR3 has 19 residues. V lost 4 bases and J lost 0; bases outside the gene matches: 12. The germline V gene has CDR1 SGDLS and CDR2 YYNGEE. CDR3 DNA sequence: TGTGCCAGCAGCCGTACTAGCGGGAGCCCCCAAAGCTCCTACAATGAGCAGTTCTTC. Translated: CASSRTSGSPQSSYNEQFF. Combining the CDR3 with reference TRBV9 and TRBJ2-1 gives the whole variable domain DSGVTQTPKHLITATGQRVTLRCSPRSGDLSVYWYQQSLDQGLQFLIQYYNGEERAKGNILERFSAQQFPDLHSELNLSSLELGDSALYFCASSRTSGSPQSSYNEQFFGPGTRLTVL.

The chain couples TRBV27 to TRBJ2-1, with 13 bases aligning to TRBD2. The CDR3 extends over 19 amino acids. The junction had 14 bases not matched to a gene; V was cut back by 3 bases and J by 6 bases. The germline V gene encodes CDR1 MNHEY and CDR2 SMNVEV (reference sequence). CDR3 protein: CASSFNYFGLAGDSNEQFF. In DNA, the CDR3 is TGTGCCAGCAGTTTCAACTACTTCGGACTAGCGGGAGACAGCAATGAGCAGTTCTTC.

This chain's CDR3 is CASSGRQVSSPLHF. CDR3 coding DNA: TGTGCCAGCAGTGGGAGACAGGTATCCTCACCCCTCCACTTT. The chain uses TRBV2 and TRBJ1-6; D is possibly TRBD1 (6 bases). CDR1 is SNHLY and CDR2 is FYNNEI in the germline V gene. Trimming took 4 bases from V and 10 from J, leaving 14 bases between them. CDR3 length equals 14 residues. Filled out from reference TRBV2 and TRBJ1-6, the complete variable domain reads EPEVTQTPSHQVTQMGQEVILRCVPISNHLYFYWYRQILGQKVEFLVSFYNNEISEKSEIFDDQFSVERPDGSNFTLKIRSTKLEDSAMYFCASSGRQVSSPLHFGNGTRLTVT.

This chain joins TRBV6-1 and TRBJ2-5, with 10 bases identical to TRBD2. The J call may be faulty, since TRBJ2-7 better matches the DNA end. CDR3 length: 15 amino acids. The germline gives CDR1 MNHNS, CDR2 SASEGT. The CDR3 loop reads CASSDRSGRAHEQYF. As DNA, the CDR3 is TGTGCCAGCAGTGACAGAAGCGGGAGGGCCCACGAGCAGTACTTC.

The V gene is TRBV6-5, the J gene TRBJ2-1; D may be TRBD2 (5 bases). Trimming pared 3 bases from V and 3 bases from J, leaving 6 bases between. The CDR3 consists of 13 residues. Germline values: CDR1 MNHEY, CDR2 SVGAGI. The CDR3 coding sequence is TGTGCCAGCAGTTATGACTACTACAATGAGCAGTTCTTC. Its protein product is CASSYDYYNEQFF.

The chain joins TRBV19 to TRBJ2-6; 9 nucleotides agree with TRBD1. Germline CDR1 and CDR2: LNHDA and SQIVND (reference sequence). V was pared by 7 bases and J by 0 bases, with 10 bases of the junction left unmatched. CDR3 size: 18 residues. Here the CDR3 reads CASTYGGQGFSGANVLTF. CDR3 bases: TGTGCCAGTACCTATGGGGGACAGGGATTCTCTGGGGCCAACGTCCTGACTTTC.

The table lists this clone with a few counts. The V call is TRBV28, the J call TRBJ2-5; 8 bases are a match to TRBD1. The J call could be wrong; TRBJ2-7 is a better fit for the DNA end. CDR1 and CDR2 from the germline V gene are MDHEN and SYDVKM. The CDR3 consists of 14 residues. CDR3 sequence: CASSALDRVYEQYF. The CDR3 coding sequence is TGTGCCAGCAGTGCCTTGGACAGGGTCTACGAGCAGTACTTC.

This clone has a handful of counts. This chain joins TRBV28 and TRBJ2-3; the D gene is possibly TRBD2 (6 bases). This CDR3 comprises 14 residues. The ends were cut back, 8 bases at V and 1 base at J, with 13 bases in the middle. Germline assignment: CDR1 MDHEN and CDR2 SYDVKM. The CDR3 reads CASRRDPGTDTQYF. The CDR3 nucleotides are TGTGCCAGCCGGCGGGACCCCGGCACAGATACGCAGTATTTT.

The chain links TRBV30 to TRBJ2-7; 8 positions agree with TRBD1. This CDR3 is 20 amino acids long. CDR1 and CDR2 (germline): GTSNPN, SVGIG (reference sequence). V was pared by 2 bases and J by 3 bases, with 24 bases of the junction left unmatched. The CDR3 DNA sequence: TGTGCCTGGAGTCCAACGACCTGGACAGGGTTACGGGAGTCCTTCTACGAGCAGTACTTC. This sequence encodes CAWSPTTWTGLRESFYEQYF.

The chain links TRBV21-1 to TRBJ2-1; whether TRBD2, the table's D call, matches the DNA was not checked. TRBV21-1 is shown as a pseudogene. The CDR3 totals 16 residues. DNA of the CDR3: TGTGCCAGCAGCAAAGGGGGGGGCGCACCCTACAATGAGCAGTTCTTC. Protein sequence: CASSKGGGAPYNEQFF.

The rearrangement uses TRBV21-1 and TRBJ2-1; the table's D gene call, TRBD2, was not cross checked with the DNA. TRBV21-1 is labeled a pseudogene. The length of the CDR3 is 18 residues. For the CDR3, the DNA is TGTGCCAGCAGCAAAAAGAAGTGCCTACTAGCGGGAGGCAATGAGCAGTTCTTC. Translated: CASSKKKCLLAGGNEQFF.

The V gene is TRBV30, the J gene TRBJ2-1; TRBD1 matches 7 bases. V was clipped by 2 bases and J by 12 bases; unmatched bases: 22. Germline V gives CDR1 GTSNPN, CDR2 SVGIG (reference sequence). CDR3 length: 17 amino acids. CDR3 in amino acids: CAWSPRTGSRFTIGQFF. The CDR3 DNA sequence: TGTGCCTGGAGTCCCAGGACAGGTAGTAGATTTACGATTGGGCAGTTCTTC.

The CDR3 bases are TGTGCCAGCACCCGACAGGGGGACACCGGGGAGCTGTTTTTT. Amino acid sequence: CASTRQGDTGELFF. This chain links TRBV7-2 with TRBJ2-2, with TRBD1 identical over 9 bases. The germline V gene encodes CDR1 SGHTA and CDR2 FQGNSA. The trim removed 7 bases at V and 3 bases at J, leaving 3 bases unmatched. This CDR3 spans 14 amino acids. The variable domain in full, with the rest retrieved from reference TRBV7-2 and TRBJ2-2, is GAGVSQSPSNKVTEKGKDVELRCDPISGHTALYWYRQSLGQGLEFLIYFQGNSAPDKSGLPSDRFSAERTGGSVSTLTIQRTQQEDSAVYLCASTRQGDTGELFFGEGSRLTVL.

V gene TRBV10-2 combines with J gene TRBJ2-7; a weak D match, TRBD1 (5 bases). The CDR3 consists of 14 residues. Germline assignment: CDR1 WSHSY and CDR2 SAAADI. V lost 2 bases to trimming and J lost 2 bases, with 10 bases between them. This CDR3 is CASSESWGPYEQYF. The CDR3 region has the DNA TGCGCCAGCAGTGAGAGTTGGGGCCCCTACGAGCAGTACTTC.

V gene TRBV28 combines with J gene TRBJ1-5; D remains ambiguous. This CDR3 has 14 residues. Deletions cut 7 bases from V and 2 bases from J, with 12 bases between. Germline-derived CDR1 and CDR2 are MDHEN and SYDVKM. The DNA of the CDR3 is TGTGCCAGCATCTCCCTCCCCCGCAATCAGCCCCAGCATTTT. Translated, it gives CASISLPRNQPQHF.

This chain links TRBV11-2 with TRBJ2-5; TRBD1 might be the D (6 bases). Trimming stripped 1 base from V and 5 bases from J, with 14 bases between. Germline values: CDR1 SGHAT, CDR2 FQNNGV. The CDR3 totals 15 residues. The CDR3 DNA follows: TGTGCCAGCAGCTTAGTTACGGGACACCCCGAGACCCAGTACTTC. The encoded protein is CASSLVTGHPETQYF. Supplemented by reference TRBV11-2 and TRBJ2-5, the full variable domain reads EAGVAQSPRYKIIEKRQSVAFWCNPISGHATLYWYQQILGQGPKLLIQFQNNGVVDDSQLPKDRFSAERLKGVDSTLKIQPAKLEDSAVYLCASSLVTGHPETQYFGPGTRLLVL.

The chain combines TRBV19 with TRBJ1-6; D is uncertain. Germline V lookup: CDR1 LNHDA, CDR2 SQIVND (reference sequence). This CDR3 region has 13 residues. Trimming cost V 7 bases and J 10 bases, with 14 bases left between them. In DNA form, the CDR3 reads TGTGCCAGTATGGCCACTGAGGGCTCACCCCTCCACTTT. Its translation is CASMATEGSPLHF.

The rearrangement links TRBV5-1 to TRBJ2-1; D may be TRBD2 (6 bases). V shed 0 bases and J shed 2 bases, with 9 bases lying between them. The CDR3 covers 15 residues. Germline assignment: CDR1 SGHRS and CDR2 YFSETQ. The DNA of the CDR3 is TGCGCCAGCAGCTTGGCGGGACTCACCTACAATGAGCAGTTCTTC. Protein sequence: CASSLAGLTYNEQFF.

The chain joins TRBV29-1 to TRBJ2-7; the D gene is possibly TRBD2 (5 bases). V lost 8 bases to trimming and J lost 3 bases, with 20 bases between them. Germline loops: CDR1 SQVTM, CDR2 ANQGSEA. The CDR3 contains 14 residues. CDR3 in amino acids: CSYRGSSWSYEQYF. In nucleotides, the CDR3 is TGCAGCTACCGGGGAAGTAGTTGGAGCTACGAGCAGTACTTC.

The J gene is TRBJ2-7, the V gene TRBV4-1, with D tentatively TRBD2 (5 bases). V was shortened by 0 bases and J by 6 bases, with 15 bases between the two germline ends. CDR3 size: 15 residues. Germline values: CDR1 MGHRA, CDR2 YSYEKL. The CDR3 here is CASSQELPARGEQYF. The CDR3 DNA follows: TGCGCCAGCAGCCAAGAACTTCCGGCTCGGGGCGAGCAGTACTTC.

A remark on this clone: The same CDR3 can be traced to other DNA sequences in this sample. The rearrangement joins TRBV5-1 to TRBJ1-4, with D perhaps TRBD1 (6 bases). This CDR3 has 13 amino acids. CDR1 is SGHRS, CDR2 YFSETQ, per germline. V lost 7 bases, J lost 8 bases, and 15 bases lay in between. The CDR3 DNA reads TGCGCCAGCCAGGGCCTGCAGGGGGAAAAACTGTTTTTT. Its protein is CASQGLQGEKLFF.

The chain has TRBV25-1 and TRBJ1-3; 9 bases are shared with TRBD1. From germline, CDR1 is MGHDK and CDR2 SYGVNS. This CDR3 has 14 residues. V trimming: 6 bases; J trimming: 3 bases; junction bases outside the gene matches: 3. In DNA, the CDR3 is TGTGCCAGCAGCCGGACAGGGGATGGAAACACCATATATTTT. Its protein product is CASSRTGDGNTIYF.

In DNA form, the CDR3 reads TGTGCCAGCAGTCCACCGGGACTACCCAAAGAGCAGTTCTTC. Its translation is CASSPPGLPKEQFF. This chain joins TRBV28 and TRBJ2-1, with 7 positions matching TRBD2. V lost 5 bases and J lost 10; bases outside the gene matches: 11. The V gene's germline CDR1 is MDHEN and CDR2 SYDVKM. The CDR3 has 14 residues.

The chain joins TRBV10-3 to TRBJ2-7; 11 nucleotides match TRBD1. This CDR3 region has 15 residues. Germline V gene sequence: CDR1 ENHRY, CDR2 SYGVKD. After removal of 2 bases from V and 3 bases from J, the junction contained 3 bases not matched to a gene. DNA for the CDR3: TGTGCCATCAGTGAGCCGGGACAGGGGGTCTACGAGCAGTACTTC. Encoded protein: CAISEPGQGVYEQYF.

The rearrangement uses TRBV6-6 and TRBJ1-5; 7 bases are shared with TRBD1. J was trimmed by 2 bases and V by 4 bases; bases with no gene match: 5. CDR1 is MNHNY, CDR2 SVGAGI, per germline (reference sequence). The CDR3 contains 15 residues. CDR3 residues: CASSLGQAGNQPQHF. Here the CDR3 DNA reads TGTGCCAGCAGTTTAGGACAGGCGGGCAATCAGCCCCAGCATTTT.

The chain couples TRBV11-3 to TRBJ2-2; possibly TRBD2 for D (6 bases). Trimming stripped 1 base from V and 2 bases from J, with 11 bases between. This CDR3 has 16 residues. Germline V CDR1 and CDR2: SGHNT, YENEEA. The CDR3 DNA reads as TGTGCCAGCAGCTTAGTACTAGCAGCTAACACCGGGGAGCTGTTTTTT. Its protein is CASSLVLAANTGELFF.

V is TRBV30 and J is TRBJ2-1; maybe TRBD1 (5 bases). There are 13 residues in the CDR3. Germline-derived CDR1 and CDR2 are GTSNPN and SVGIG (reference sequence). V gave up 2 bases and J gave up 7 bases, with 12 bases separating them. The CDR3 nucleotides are TGTGCCTGGAGTCAGGGATGGGATAATGAGCAGTTCTTC. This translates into CAWSQGWDNEQFF.

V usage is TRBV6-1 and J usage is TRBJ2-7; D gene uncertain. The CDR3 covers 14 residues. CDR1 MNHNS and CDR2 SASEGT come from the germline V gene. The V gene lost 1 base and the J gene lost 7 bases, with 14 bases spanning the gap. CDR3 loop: CASSEEVTPREQYF. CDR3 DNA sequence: TGTGCCAGCAGTGAAGAAGTCACTCCTAGGGAGCAGTACTTC.

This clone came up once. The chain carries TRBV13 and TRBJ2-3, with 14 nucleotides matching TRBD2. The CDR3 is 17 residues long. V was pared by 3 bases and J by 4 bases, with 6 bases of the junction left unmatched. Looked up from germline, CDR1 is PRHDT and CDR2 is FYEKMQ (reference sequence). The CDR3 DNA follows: TGTGCCAGCAGCTTGGGACTAGCGGGAGCTACCCCAGATACGCAGTATTTT. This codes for CASSLGLAGATPDTQYF.